This entry concerns a single T cell receptor (beta chain). Its target is not known. The record originates from a study of human T cells and chemical hapten exposure. Overall study context: Mostly female patients had alopecia areata, totalis or universalis. Study results and caveats: Compared to controls, expanded TCRs made significantly more large clusters of similar CDR3s. Unchanged with DPC sensitization were TCRs above 1 in 1000 frequency.

The CDR3 has 16 amino acids. CDR1 and CDR2 from the germline V gene are SGHKS and YYEKEE (reference sequence). Trimming removed 2 bases from V and 6 bases from J, with 21 bases in between. One entry per CDR3 protein, called by TCRdb with MiXCR from the RACE reads. The repertoire holds a few hundred thousand distinct CDR3 sequences, with approximately 7.5% as singletons. The time point here: pre-sensitization, week 0. The treatment: therapeutic diphenylcyclopropenone sensitization with weekly scalp DPC. The donor pool consisted of alopecia patients aged 18 to 70 years, considered suitable for DPC. The gene calls are TRBV5-5 and TRBJ2-7; tentatively, D is TRBD1 (6 bases). The sequencing here drew on whole blood, taken in connection with sensitization to the hapten diphenylcyclopropenone (DPC). The sequence was collected from a man in his late teens or twenties with alopecia areata. Some clones in this sample may be carry-over from other donors' samples. CDR3 loop: CASSLGAGAFSSEQYV. CDR3 bases: TGTGCCAGCAGCTTAGGGGCAGGGGCGTTCAGCTCCGAGCAGTACGTC.